The 17 T cell receptor beta chains listed next were all sequenced from one sample in a study of T cell responses to AZD1222 COVID-19 vaccine. Here immunoSEQ multiplex PCR was the method, and the copy in TCRdb shows in-frame clones only, minus some. The sample includes 84,000 or so clones, about 85% of them seen just once. Specimen: peripheral blood, collected on day 0 of AZD1222 vaccination. All receptors come from an adult in good health.

The chain links TRBV10-3 to TRBJ2-3; 7 nucleotides match TRBD2. The V gene's germline CDR1 is ENHRY and CDR2 SYGVKD. Trimming cost V 2 bases and J 4 bases; bases outside gene matches: 12. The CDR3 spans 17 residues. Here the CDR3 DNA reads TGTGCCATCAGTGAGCTAGGAGGGCGGGAGCGGGCAGATACGCAGTATTTT. Translation: CAISELGGRERADTQYF.

The chain combines TRBV14 with TRBJ1-6; D gene uncertain. CDR1 SGHDN and CDR2 FVKESK come from the germline V gene. The CDR3 consists of 15 residues. The ends were cut back, 8 bases at V and 5 bases at J, with 16 bases in the middle. The CDR3 bases are TGTGCCAGCCGGTCCGGGGTCAGTAATAATTCACCCCTCCACTTT. Encoded protein: CASRSGVSNNSPLHF.

The rearrangement joins TRBV6-5 to TRBJ1-3, with D maybe TRBD1 (6 bases). The CDR3 extends over 14 amino acids. The V end lost 4 bases, the J end lost 4 bases, and 11 bases lay between the germline ends. Germline lookup yields CDR1 MNHEY and CDR2 SVGAGI. In DNA form, the CDR3 reads TGTGCCAGCAGTTTACAGGGCTCCGGAAACACCATATATTTT. Its protein product is CASSLQGSGNTIYF.

This rearrangement joins TRBV11-2 to TRBJ2-3, with unresolved D. Looked up from germline, CDR1 is SGHAT and CDR2 is FQNNGV. The length of the CDR3 is 15 residues. V was shortened by 3 bases and J by 1 base, with 11 bases between the two germline ends. In DNA form, the CDR3 reads TGTGCCAGCAGCTTTAGGTCGGGTGGCACAGATACGCAGTATTTT. Its protein is CASSFRSGGTDTQYF.

The rearrangement uses TRBV7-2 and TRBJ1-2, with TRBD1 as a possible D gene (6 bases). Germline CDR1 and CDR2: SGHTA and FQGNSA. The CDR3 has 14 residues. The V end lost 3 bases, the J end lost 2 bases, and 10 bases lay between the germline ends. CDR3: CASSFSGQNYGYTF. The CDR3 nucleotides read TGTGCCAGCAGCTTTTCAGGACAGAACTATGGCTACACCTTC.

The rearrangement uses TRBV6-5 and TRBJ1-4, with D perhaps TRBD1 (5 bases). V was pared by 6 bases and J by 8 bases, with 10 bases between. Germline V lookup: CDR1 MNHEY, CDR2 SVGAGI. There are 12 residues in the CDR3. The CDR3 DNA reads as TGTGCCAGCAGCCCCCGGGGGGAAAAACTGTTTTTT. Translation gives CASSPRGEKLFF.

The chain carries TRBV5-1 and TRBJ2-7, with D tentatively TRBD2 (5 bases). This CDR3 is built from 12 residues. The V gene lost 10 bases and the J gene lost 4 bases, with 15 bases spanning the gap. Germline CDR1 reads SGHRS; CDR2 reads YFSETQ. The DNA for the CDR3 is TGCGCCCCCGCTAGCCCAACGTACGAGCAGTACTTC. Translating it yields CAPASPTYEQYF.

The V gene is TRBV7-9, the J gene TRBJ1-2; TRBD1 is a possible D gene (5 bases). Germline CDR1 is SEHNR and CDR2 is FQNEAQ (reference sequence). The CDR3 spans 17 residues. Trimming left V 5 bases short and J 4 bases short, with 23 bases between. DNA of the CDR3: TGTGCCAGCAGCCCTACAGGCGGTAAAAATCCAGGCTATGGCTACACCTTC. Encoded protein: CASSPTGGKNPGYGYTF.

This rearrangement joins TRBV19 to TRBJ1-3; TRBD1 matches 7 bases. The J call may be wrong; the DNA end is better matched by TRBJ2-2. Per the germline V gene, CDR1 is LNHDA and CDR2 is SQIVND (reference sequence). The CDR3 runs to 13 residues. CDR3 coding DNA: TGTGCCAGTAGTGTAGGGGGCAGCGGGGAGCTGTTTTTT. It codes for CASSVGGSGELFF.

This chain links TRBV5-1 with TRBJ1-6; the D is unclear. The V gene lost 3 bases and the J gene lost 7 bases, with 17 bases spanning the gap. Germline V gene lookup returns CDR1 SGHRS and CDR2 YFSETQ. The CDR3 consists of 16 residues. CDR3 region: CASSWQGLLNNSPLHF. The CDR3 bases are TGCGCCAGCAGCTGGCAAGGGCTCTTAAACAATTCACCCCTCCACTTT.

This chain links TRBV19 with TRBJ2-7; D may be TRBD2 (6 bases). The germline V and J ends were trimmed by 3 bases and 2 bases, with 17 bases remaining between them. The CDR3 totals 16 residues. Germline values: CDR1 LNHDA, CDR2 SQIVND (reference sequence). As DNA, the CDR3 is TGTGCCAGTAGTATGCGGTCAAGCGGGTCTCCCTACGAGCAGTACTTC. Residues: CASSMRSSGSPYEQYF.

The V call is TRBV10-3, the J call TRBJ1-2, with D unclear. This CDR3 region has 11 residues. Germline CDR1 reads ENHRY; CDR2 reads SYGVKD. V was clipped by 10 bases and J by 5 bases, with 11 bases between them. CDR3 sequence (DNA): TGTGCCACGGGAGGCACATATGGCTACACCTTC. This codes for CATGGTYGYTF.

This chain connects TRBV30 to TRBJ1-5, with a possible D match to TRBD1 (6 bases). The CDR3 has 14 residues. Trimming removed 1 base at V and 7 bases at J, with 14 bases between. Germline CDR1 reads GTSNPN; CDR2 reads SVGIG (reference sequence). The CDR3, as DNA: TGTGCCTGGAGTGGTGGAGGGGGGGGACAGCCCCAGCATTTT. Translating it yields CAWSGGGGGQPQHF.

The CDR3 DNA follows: TGTGCCAGTAGACCTACAGGGGGCAATGAGCAGTTCTTC. Translation: CASRPTGGNEQFF. The chain has TRBV19 and TRBJ2-1; 8 nucleotides align to TRBD1. The CDR3 runs 13 residues. V lost 6 bases to trimming and J lost 6 bases; unmatched junction nucleotides: 4. Per the germline V gene, CDR1 is LNHDA and CDR2 is SQIVND (reference sequence).

The rearrangement uses TRBV19 and TRBJ1-2, with D perhaps matching TRBD1 (5 bases). This CDR3 is 16 amino acids long. V lost 1 base to trimming and J lost 0 bases, with 12 bases between them. Germline CDR1 and CDR2: LNHDA and SQIVND (reference sequence). This chain's CDR3 is CASSIAGRGANYGYTF. DNA of the CDR3: TGTGCCAGTAGTATAGCCGGCCGAGGGGCTAACTATGGCTACACCTTC.

The chain links TRBV18 to TRBJ2-7; 8 bases align to TRBD1. J was trimmed by 5 bases and V by 6 bases; bases with no gene match: 9. CDR1 and CDR2 (germline): KGHSH, LQKENI. This CDR3 comprises 14 residues. DNA for the CDR3: TGTGCCAGCTCGACAAGGCAGGGGGCCGACGAGCAGTACTTC. Amino acids: CASSTRQGADEQYF.

J is TRBJ2-1 and V is TRBV3-1 (or the pseudogene TRBV3-2); D gene uncertain. V was shortened by 2 bases and J by 2 bases, with 7 bases between the two germline ends. CDR3 length: 14 amino acids. Germline V gives CDR1 LGHDT, CDR2 YNNKEL (reference sequence). The DNA for the CDR3 is TGTGCCAGCAGCCAAAGTCAGGCCTACAATGAGCAGTTCTTC. Encoded protein: CASSQSQAYNEQFF.